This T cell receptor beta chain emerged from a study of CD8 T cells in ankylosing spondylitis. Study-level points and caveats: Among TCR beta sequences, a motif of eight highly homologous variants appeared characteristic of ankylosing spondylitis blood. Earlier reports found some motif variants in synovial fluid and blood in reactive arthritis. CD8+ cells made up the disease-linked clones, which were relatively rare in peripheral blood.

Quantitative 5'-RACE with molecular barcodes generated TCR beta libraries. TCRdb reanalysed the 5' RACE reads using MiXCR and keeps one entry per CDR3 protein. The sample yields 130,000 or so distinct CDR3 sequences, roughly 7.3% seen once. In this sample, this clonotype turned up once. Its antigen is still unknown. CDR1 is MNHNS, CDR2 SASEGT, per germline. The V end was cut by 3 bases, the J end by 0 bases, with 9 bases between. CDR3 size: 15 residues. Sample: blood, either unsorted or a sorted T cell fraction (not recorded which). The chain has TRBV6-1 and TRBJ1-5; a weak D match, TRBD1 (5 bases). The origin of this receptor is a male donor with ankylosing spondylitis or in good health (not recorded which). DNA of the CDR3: TGTGCCAGCAGTGACGACAGCGGTAGCAATCAGCCCCAGCATTTT. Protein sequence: CASSDDSGSNQPQHF.